This T cell receptor beta chain was documented in a study of T-cell memory formation after mild COVID-19. Study findings and constraints: Some clones that responded turned up in pre-infection memory, which suggests that cross-reactive memory joined in. Contracting CD4+ clones were located mainly in CM and EM, and CD8+ clones in EMRA.

The CDR3 loop spans 14 amino acids. The germline CDR1 and CDR2 sequences are SGHVS and FNYEAQ. With 5 bases clipped from V and 3 bases from J, the junction kept 4 bases outside the gene matches. On this clonotype itself: What it recognizes is unknown.

Constant-segment primers and 5'RACE yielded cDNA libraries for TCR alpha and TCR beta, each carrying sample barcodes and UMIs. Each CDR3 protein gets one entry after TCRdb re-called the 5' RACE reads with MiXCR. The data show a few hundred thousand distinct CDR3 sequences, more than 15% seen once. This TCR derives from a man aged 18 to 35 who had mild COVID-19 (a few samples of this study predate the infection). Cell type and time point are not known. The sequenced sample consisted of PBMCs or a T cell subset sorted from them (not recorded which). The V gene is TRBV7-6, the J gene TRBJ2-5; TRBD2 matches at 9 bases. The CDR3 DNA reads TGTGCCAGCAGCCCTGAGCGGGGGGAAGAGACCCAGTACTTC. It yields the protein CASSPERGEETQYF.